This T cell receptor (beta chain) was recovered during a study of T cell responses to AZD1222 COVID-19 vaccine. For the study at large: Pooling of second doses given at about 4 or about 12 weeks was done.

TCRdb's copy holds only in-frame clones and misses some; the assay was immunoSEQ multiplex PCR. The sample shows over 75,000 clones, roughly nine tenths of them seen only once. Regarding the study as a whole: White British donors predominated, females outnumbered males, and clonal diversity was possibly underestimated.

Comment on this clone: What it recognizes is unknown.

The TCR originated in an adult in good health. This specimen consisted of peripheral blood, obtained on day 0 of AZD1222 vaccination.

DNA of the CDR3: TGTGCCAGCAGCCCCCAGAATTCCGGGGAGCTGTTTTTT. Encoded protein: CASSPQNSGELFF. This chain joins TRBV12-3 or TRBV12-4 and TRBJ2-2; D is undetermined. The CDR3 sequence is 13 residues long. V was pared by 6 bases and J by 6 bases, with 11 bases between.